This TCR beta chain was captured by sequencing in a study of glioma-infiltrating T cells. Regarding the study as a whole: Tissue and blood shared very few CDR3 sequences.

Amplification of TCR alpha and beta CDR3 regions from RNA used iRepertoire nested multiplex PCR. Using its own MiXCR run on the multiplex PCR reads, TCRdb lists one record per CDR3 protein. The sample has about 380,000 distinct CDR3 sequences, 41% seen once. Notes on this clonotype: Its specificity is unknown. One junction end disagrees with the germline gene, perhaps due to a read error.

The CDR3 length is 13 residues. CDR1 is LGHDT, CDR2 YNNKEL, per germline (reference sequence). This clonotype was sampled from a human donor with low-grade glioma or glioblastoma, undergoing nonglioma brain surgery, or in good health (not recorded which). The J gene is TRBJ2-7, the V gene TRBV3-1, with TRBD2 matching 7 bases. Input material: glioma tissue, nonneoplastic brain tissue, or PBMCs (not recorded which). The CDR3 spells CASSQLAEGVKSF. For the CDR3, the DNA is TGTGCCAGCAGCCAACTAGCGGAGGGAGTAAAGTCGTTC.